The source of this TCR beta chain is a study of early T cells in non-severe SARS-CoV-2 infection. Study at large: Sequenced bulk RNA came from whole blood that was unsorted, and chains were unpaired.

This clonotype was detected only a few times. What it recognizes is unknown. Unique molecular identifiers tagged individual cDNA molecules. TCRdb re-called the 5' RACE reads through MiXCR, storing one row per CDR3 protein. The table lists 87,000 or so distinct CDR3 sequences, 9% to 15% of them singletons. Overall study results and limits: Lookups in VDJdb leaned toward anti-spike CD8 responses and missed private and CD4 specificities.

This CDR3 is 16 amino acids long. Trimming shortened V by 1 base and J by 2 bases, and 14 bases separated the two germline ends. Germline V gives CDR1 SGHAT, CDR2 FQNNGV. Sequenced sample: whole blood. The sequence was collected from an adult who was a healthcare worker with PCR-confirmed SARS-CoV-2 infection or an uninfected control (not recorded which). The chain couples TRBV11-2 to TRBJ2-5; a weak D match, TRBD2 (6 bases). The CDR3 nucleotides are TGTGCCAGCAGCTTAGGGCGGGGTCGCATACAAGAGACCCAGTACTTC. As protein: CASSLGRGRIQETQYF.